This TCR beta chain was recorded in a study of CD8+CD57+ T cells in acquired aplastic anemia. Background on the study: Sorted CD4+ and CD8+ cells yielded approximately 3.4 ug of DNA on average. Read counts for CD4+ cells (from healthy donors) averaged roughly 11 million. Overall study findings and caveats: Controls did not differ significantly from patients in CD8+ Simpson's diversity. Sharing between patients and controls was observed for roughly 30 CD8+ CDR3 sequences.

This clonotype was counted many times. The antigen remains undetermined. Profiles of TCR beta VDJ and CDR3 were generated from a genomic DNA template. TCRdb processed the reads anew with MiXCR; each CDR3 protein has one entry. The table lists some 210,000 distinct CDR3 sequences, roughly 55% of them singletons. This receptor was taken from a human donor in good health. Sample: sorted CD4+, CD8+, or CD8+CD57+ T cells (not recorded which) from PBMCs.

The DNA for the CDR3 is TGTGCCAGCAGTGAAGGGACCGTTAATAATGAAAAACTGTTTTTT. Encoded protein: CASSEGTVNNEKLFF. This chain connects TRBV25-1 to TRBJ1-4; tentative D call: TRBD1 (5 bases). This CDR3 is 15 amino acids long. CDR1 and CDR2 from the germline V gene are MGHDK and SYGVNS. V lost 2 bases and J lost 4, with 11 bases in between.